The clone carrying this T cell receptor (beta chain) was observed at least ten times. Its target is not known. The data are from a study of neurological immune-mediated disorders. The study, taken as a whole, reports: The study phylogenetically grouped the repertoires of 18 of 34 multiple sclerosis patients into one related-CDR3 cluster, a possible signature.

5'RACE with 10-nucleotide random UMIs produced the cDNA. TCRdb redid the calling of the 5' RACE reads with MiXCR, one entry per CDR3 protein. The table lists approximately 50,000 distinct CDR3 sequences, 3.8% of them singletons, with 6.5% in the top ten. The germline CDR1 and CDR2 sequences are SGHRS and YFSETQ. The CDR3 contains 15 residues. The V end lost 0 bases, the J end lost 2 bases, and 12 bases lay between the germline ends. The J gene is TRBJ2-7, the V gene TRBV5-1, with D unresolved. Sample: PBMCs. The sequence was collected from a man aged 60 to 75 with multiple sclerosis. CDR3 sequence (DNA): TGCGCCAGCAGCTTGGAGGCGAACCCAACCTACGAGCAGTACTTC. It encodes CASSLEANPTYEQYF.